The TCR beta chain described here comes from a study of cytomegalovirus exposure and HLA in healthy donors. About the research overall: Earlier sequencing of some 190 million T cells yielded 120 million or so unique TCR beta sequences.

The germline V gene has CDR1 SQVTM and CDR2 ANQGSEA. The CDR3 has 16 amino acids. V lost 3 bases, J lost 5 bases, and 6 bases stayed unmatched. Though probably carrying unrecorded immune exposures, donors were nominally healthy at sampling. The PCR ran on 60 Vbeta and 13 Jbeta primers. Assay used: immunoSEQ multiplex PCR; TCRdb lists only in-frame clones, some missing. The sample comprises 150,000 to 200,000 clones, around 76% of which are singletons, and 2% to 2.5% rests with the top ten. The receptor was derived from a woman in her 30s in good health and CMV-seropositive. The chain employs TRBV29-1 and TRBJ2-1; 14 positions match TRBD2. Sequencing was done on a sample of PBMCs. CDR3 nucleotide sequence: TGCAGCGTTGAGGGCGGACTAGCGGGAGGCAACAATGAGCAGTTCTTC. Encoded protein: CSVEGGLAGGNNEQFF.